The 6 T cell receptor beta chains reported below all come from one sample, sequenced in a study of T cells after yellow fever vaccination. TCRdb processed the 5' RACE reads anew with MiXCR; each CDR3 protein has one entry. This table holds about 320,000 distinct CDR3 sequences, 3.5% to 4.5% found once. Sequences were derived from PBMCs, sampled 15 days after the yellow fever booster vaccination. The source of these receptors is a man aged 18-30 years who received the YFV17D yellow fever vaccine.

The chain is built from TRBV3-1 and TRBJ1-3; D not certain. The CDR3 runs to 16 residues. V dropped 1 base and J dropped 4 bases, with 14 bases sitting between them. Looked up from germline, CDR1 is LGHDT and CDR2 is YNNKEL (reference sequence). The CDR3 sequence is CASSQVGGHLGNTIYF. In DNA form, the CDR3 reads TGTGCCAGCAGCCAAGTAGGCGGCCACCTAGGAAACACCATATATTTT.

This clonotype was counted ten times or more. This chain uses TRBV7-9 with TRBJ2-5; 7 nucleotides align to TRBD2. The CDR3 is 15 residues long. Germline V gene sequence: CDR1 SEHNR, CDR2 FQNEAQ (reference sequence). V lost 1 base, J lost 2 bases, and 4 bases stayed unmatched. CDR3 protein: CASSLVMGGQETQYF. CDR3 coding DNA: TGTGCCAGCAGCTTAGTGATGGGGGGGCAAGAGACCCAGTACTTC.

V and J are TRBV5-1 and TRBJ2-5; TRBD2 matches at 10 bases. From germline, CDR1 is SGHRS and CDR2 YFSETQ. CDR3 size: 16 residues. The V segment lost 4 bases and the J segment 4 bases; nucleotides outside the gene matches: 10. CDR3 DNA: TGCGCCAGCAGCCCAGCAACTAGCGGGGCGCGAGAGACCCAGTACTTC. Encoded protein: CASSPATSGARETQYF.

This clonotype was observed many times. This chain connects TRBV4-3 to TRBJ2-1; no reliable D call. The CDR3 extends over 14 amino acids. V was trimmed by 3 bases and J by 5 bases, leaving 11 bases between them. Germline V gene sequence: CDR1 LGHNA, CDR2 YSLEER. The CDR3 sequence: CASSHEPKDNEQFF. Written as DNA, the CDR3 is TGCGCCAGCAGCCATGAGCCTAAGGACAATGAGCAGTTCTTC.

This chain joins TRBV2 and TRBJ2-1; the D gene could be TRBD1 or TRBD2 (5 bases each). Germline V gene data show CDR1 as SNHLY and CDR2 as FYNNEI. V was clipped by 1 base and J by 9 bases, with 10 bases between them. There are 13 residues in the CDR3. In DNA form, the CDR3 reads TGTGCCAGCAGTGAAGTTGGGGCGGGTGAGCAGTTCTTC. It specifies CASSEVGAGEQFF.

The chain links TRBV5-6 to TRBJ2-4; TRBD2 is a possible D gene (7 bases). The germline CDR1 and CDR2 sequences are SGHDT and YYEEEE. This CDR3 is 14 amino acids long. V shed 2 bases and J shed 8 bases, with 14 bases lying between them. In DNA form, the CDR3 reads TGTGCCAGCAGCTTAGGGGGGGCCGGTTACATTCAGTACTTC. Translation gives CASSLGGAGYIQYF.